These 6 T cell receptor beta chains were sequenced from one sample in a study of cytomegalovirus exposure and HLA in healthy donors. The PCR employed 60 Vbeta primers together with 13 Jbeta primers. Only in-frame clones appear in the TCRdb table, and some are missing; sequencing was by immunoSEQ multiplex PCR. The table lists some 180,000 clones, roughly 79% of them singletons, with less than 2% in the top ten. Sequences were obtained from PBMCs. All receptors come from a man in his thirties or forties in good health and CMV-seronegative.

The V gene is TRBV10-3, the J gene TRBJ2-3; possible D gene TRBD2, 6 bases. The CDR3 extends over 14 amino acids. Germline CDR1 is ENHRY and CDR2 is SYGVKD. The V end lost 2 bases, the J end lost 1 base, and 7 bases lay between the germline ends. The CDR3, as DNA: TGTGCCATCAGTGAGAGGAGGGGCACAGATACGCAGTATTTT. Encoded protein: CAISERRGTDTQYF.

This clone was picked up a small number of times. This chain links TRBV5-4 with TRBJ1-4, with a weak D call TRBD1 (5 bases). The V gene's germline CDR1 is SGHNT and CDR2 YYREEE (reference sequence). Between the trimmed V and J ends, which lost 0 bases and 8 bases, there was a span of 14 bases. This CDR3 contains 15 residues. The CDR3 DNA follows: TGTGCCAGCAGCTTGGCTGCAGGGATCCGGGAAAAACTGTTTTTT. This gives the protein CASSLAAGIREKLFF.

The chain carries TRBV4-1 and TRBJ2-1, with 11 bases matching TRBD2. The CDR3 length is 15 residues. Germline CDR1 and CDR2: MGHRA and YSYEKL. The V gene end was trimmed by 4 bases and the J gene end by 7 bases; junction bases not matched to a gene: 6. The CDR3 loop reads CASSPLLAGANEQFF. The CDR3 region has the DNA TGCGCCAGCAGCCCTCTACTAGCGGGAGCAAATGAGCAGTTCTTC.

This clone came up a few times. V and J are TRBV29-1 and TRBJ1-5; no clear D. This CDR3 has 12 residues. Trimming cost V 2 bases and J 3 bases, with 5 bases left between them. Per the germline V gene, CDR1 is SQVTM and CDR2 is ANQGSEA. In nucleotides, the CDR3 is TGCAGCGTTGAACAGGACAATCAGCCCCAGCATTTT. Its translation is CSVEQDNQPQHF.

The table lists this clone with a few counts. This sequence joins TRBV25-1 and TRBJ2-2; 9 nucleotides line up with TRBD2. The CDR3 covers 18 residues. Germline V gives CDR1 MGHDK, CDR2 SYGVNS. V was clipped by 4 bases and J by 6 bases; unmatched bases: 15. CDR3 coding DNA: TGTGCCAGCAGTGCTACGGTTATTAGCGGGAGAGGGGCCGGGGAGCTGTTTTTT. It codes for CASSATVISGRGAGELFF.

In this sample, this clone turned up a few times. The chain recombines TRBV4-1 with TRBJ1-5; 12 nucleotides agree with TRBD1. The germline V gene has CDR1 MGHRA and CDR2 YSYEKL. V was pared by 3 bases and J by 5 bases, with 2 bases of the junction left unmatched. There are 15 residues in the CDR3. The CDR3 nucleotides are TGCGCCAGCAGCCAGGGGACAGGGGGCTATCAGCCCCAGCATTTT. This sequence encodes CASSQGTGGYQPQHF.